The entry below gives a single T cell receptor (beta chain) sequence along with its context. This entry comes from a study of blood T cell repertoires in COVID-19. Turning to the study itself: The samples span acute and convalescent COVID-19 from the United States, Italy and Spain. The analysed material was cDNA or gDNA that came from T cells, B-cell-depleted T cells, or PBMCs.

Source study methods: Reference gene primer amplification in the assay estimated nucleated cell counts. Some clones are missing from TCRdb's copy, which holds only in-frame ones; the method was immunoSEQ multiplex PCR. That table is the source of V, J and clone size, and D and trimming were worked out from the DNA. The sample includes 350,000 to 500,000 clones, around nine tenths of them seen just once. The V gene's germline CDR1 is PRHDT and CDR2 FYEKMQ (reference sequence). V was pared by 5 bases and J by 9 bases, with 7 bases of the junction left unmatched. This CDR3 has 13 amino acids. The rearrangement uses TRBV13 and TRBJ2-7; 10 positions agree with TRBD2. The receptor comes from a man aged 18 to 29 with COVID-19, enrolled during active disease. Sample: peripheral blood. The CDR3 protein is CASSSGREGVQYF. CDR3 nucleotide sequence: TGTGCCAGCAGCAGCGGGAGGGAAGGGGTGCAGTACTTC.